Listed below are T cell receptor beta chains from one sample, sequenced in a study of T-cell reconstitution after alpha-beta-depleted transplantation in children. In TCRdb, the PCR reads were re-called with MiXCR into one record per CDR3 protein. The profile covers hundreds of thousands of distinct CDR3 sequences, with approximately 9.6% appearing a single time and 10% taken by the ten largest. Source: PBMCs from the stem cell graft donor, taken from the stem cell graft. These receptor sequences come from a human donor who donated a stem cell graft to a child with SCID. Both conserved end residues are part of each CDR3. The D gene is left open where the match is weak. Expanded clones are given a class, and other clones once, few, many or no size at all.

cdr3_nt: TGTGCCATCAGTGAGTCGGGGGTTGAGACCCAGTACTTC
cdr3_aa: CAISESGVETQYF
v_call: TRBV10-3
j_call: TRBJ2-5
clone_size: few
d_call: -

cdr3_nt: TGTGCCAGCAGCCCGGCCTCTGGGGCCAACGTCCTGACTTTC
cdr3_aa: CASSPASGANVLTF
v_call: TRBV7-3
j_call: TRBJ2-6
clone_size: -
d_call: -

cdr3_nt: TGTGCCAGCAGCTTCTTCGGGCTCAACAATGAGCAGTTCTTC
cdr3_aa: CASSFFGLNNEQFF
v_call: TRBV7-2
j_call: TRBJ2-1
clone_size: -
d_call: -

cdr3_nt: TGCGCCAGCAGCCAACAGGGTACGTCGGAGACCCAGTACTTC
cdr3_aa: CASSQQGTSETQYF
v_call: TRBV5-1
j_call: TRBJ2-5
clone_size: many
d_call: -

cdr3_nt: TGTGCCAGCAGCCTCGTTCTGGACCAGGCCATTCAGTACTTC
cdr3_aa: CASSLVLDQAIQYF
v_call: TRBV7-9
j_call: TRBJ2-4
clone_size: few
d_call: -

cdr3_nt: TGTGCCATCAAGCCGGGACAGGGTTACACCGGGGAGCTGTTTTTT
cdr3_aa: CAIKPGQGYTGELFF
v_call: TRBV10-3
j_call: TRBJ2-2
clone_size: few
d_call: TRBD1

cdr3_nt: TGTGCCAGCAGTCCTAAGTCCGGGACCTACGAGCAGTACTTC
cdr3_aa: CASSPKSGTYEQYF
v_call: TRBV27
j_call: TRBJ2-7
clone_size: -
d_call: -

cdr3_nt: TGTGCCATCAGTGACAGGGATGAGGGCTACACCTTC
cdr3_aa: CAISDRDEGYTF
v_call: TRBV10-3
j_call: TRBJ1-2
clone_size: many
d_call: -

cdr3_nt: TGTGCCAGCGCCCCCCAGGCTAGAAGCACAGATACGCAGTATTTT
cdr3_aa: CASAPQARSTDTQYF
v_call: TRBV12-3/TRBV12-4
j_call: TRBJ2-3
clone_size: many
d_call: -

cdr3_nt: TGCGCCAGCAGCTTGGAAGAGCCCACAGTAGATGAGCAGTTCTTC
cdr3_aa: CASSLEEPTVDEQFF
v_call: TRBV5-1
j_call: TRBJ2-1
clone_size: few
d_call: -

cdr3_nt: TGTGCTAGTGGCCCGGGGGGAGGCGAGACCCAGTACTTC
cdr3_aa: CASGPGGGETQYF
v_call: TRBV12-5
j_call: TRBJ2-5
clone_size: few
d_call: TRBD2

cdr3_nt: TGTGCCAGCAGTTCCCATTCGACAGGGTCCGTGTACTTC
cdr3_aa: CASSSHSTGSVYF
v_call: TRBV12-3/TRBV12-4
j_call: TRBJ2-7
clone_size: many
d_call: TRBD1

cdr3_nt: TGCAGCGTTGAAGTAGGGCCAGAGACCCAGTACTTC
cdr3_aa: CSVEVGPETQYF
v_call: TRBV29-1
j_call: TRBJ2-5
clone_size: -
d_call: -

cdr3_nt: TGCGCCAGCAGCTTCGAGGGGAACACTGAAGCTTTCTTT
cdr3_aa: CASSFEGNTEAFF
v_call: TRBV5-1
j_call: TRBJ1-1
clone_size: -
d_call: -

cdr3_nt: TGTGCCAGCAGTGGGGTTACCTACAATGAGCAGTTCTTC
cdr3_aa: CASSGVTYNEQFF
v_call: TRBV2
j_call: TRBJ2-1
clone_size: few
d_call: -

cdr3_nt: TGTGCCAGCAGGACTCCTGTGGGGACAGGGAGTGGCTACACCTTC
cdr3_aa: CASRTPVGTGSGYTF
v_call: TRBV28
j_call: TRBJ1-2
clone_size: -
d_call: TRBD1

cdr3_nt: TGTGCCACCAGTGACCCGGACGGATCCGGGGAGCTGTTTTTT
cdr3_aa: CATSDPDGSGELFF
v_call: TRBV24-1
j_call: TRBJ2-2
clone_size: few
d_call: -

cdr3_nt: TGTGCCAGCAGTTACCCTTTAGACAGGGGGGTCTACGAGCAGTACTTC
cdr3_aa: CASSYPLDRGVYEQYF
v_call: TRBV6-5
j_call: TRBJ2-7
clone_size: -
d_call: TRBD1

cdr3_nt: TGCAGCTCCAGGACGGGCACAGATACGCAGTATTTT
cdr3_aa: CSSRTGTDTQYF
v_call: TRBV29-1
j_call: TRBJ2-3
clone_size: few
d_call: -

cdr3_nt: TGTGCCAGCAACTCCGGGACAGGGGACGAGCAGTACTTC
cdr3_aa: CASNSGTGDEQYF
v_call: TRBV12-3/TRBV12-4
j_call: TRBJ2-7
clone_size: few
d_call: TRBD1

cdr3_nt: TGCAGCGTTCACGATTTGGGGACAGGGTTTCACTATGGCTACACCTTC
cdr3_aa: CSVHDLGTGFHYGYTF
v_call: TRBV29-1
j_call: TRBJ1-2
clone_size: few
d_call: TRBD1

cdr3_nt: TGCGCCAGCAGCTTGGATGGACAACGTCAGCCCCAGCATTTT
cdr3_aa: CASSLDGQRQPQHF
v_call: TRBV5-1
j_call: TRBJ1-5
clone_size: -
d_call: -

cdr3_nt: TGCGCCAGCAGCTTGGCCCTTATGGGAAATGAAAAACTGTTTTTT
cdr3_aa: CASSLALMGNEKLFF
v_call: TRBV5-1
j_call: TRBJ1-4
clone_size: few
d_call: -

cdr3_nt: TGTGCCAGCAGCGTAGCCCAGGGGGCCTCTGAAGCTTTCTTT
cdr3_aa: CASSVAQGASEAFF
v_call: TRBV9
j_call: TRBJ1-1
clone_size: few
d_call: TRBD1

cdr3_nt: TGTGCCAGCAGCAAACCGAGGGACAGCTTGGACGGAAACACCATATATTTT
cdr3_aa: CASSKPRDSLDGNTIYF
v_call: TRBV21-1
j_call: TRBJ1-3
clone_size: -
d_call: -

cdr3_nt: TGTGCCAGCAGTTTAGGGCTGGGAGGGGCGGGTGGCAATCAGCCCCAGCATTTT
cdr3_aa: CASSLGLGGAGGNQPQHF
v_call: TRBV12-3/TRBV12-4
j_call: TRBJ1-5
clone_size: -
d_call: -

cdr3_nt: TGTGCCAGCCAATTTACAGGGATAAGCGAGCAGTACTTC
cdr3_aa: CASQFTGISEQYF
v_call: TRBV7-9
j_call: TRBJ2-7
clone_size: -
d_call: -

cdr3_nt: TGTGCCAGCAGTTTACGAGGAGGGGGGCCGAACTACGAGCAGTACTTC
cdr3_aa: CASSLRGGGPNYEQYF
v_call: TRBV12-3/TRBV12-4
j_call: TRBJ2-7
clone_size: many
d_call: -

cdr3_nt: TGTGCCAGCAGCGCCCTAGCGGGGGGCCTTGTAAGCTCCTACGAGCAGTACTTC
cdr3_aa: CASSALAGGLVSSYEQYF
v_call: TRBV7-8
j_call: TRBJ2-7
clone_size: -
d_call: TRBD2

cdr3_nt: TGTGCCAGCAGTTTAGGGCAGAGCTCCTACAATGAGCAGTTCTTC
cdr3_aa: CASSLGQSSYNEQFF
v_call: TRBV12-3/TRBV12-4
j_call: TRBJ2-1
clone_size: many
d_call: -

cdr3_nt: TGTGCCACCAGCACCTGGGGGGAGTCCTACGAGCAGTACTTC
cdr3_aa: CATSTWGESYEQYF
v_call: TRBV15
j_call: TRBJ2-7
clone_size: many
d_call: -

cdr3_nt: TGCGCCAGCAGCTTGCCTGGGACAGCTAATGAAAAACTGTTTTTT
cdr3_aa: CASSLPGTANEKLFF
v_call: TRBV5-1
j_call: TRBJ1-4
clone_size: many
d_call: TRBD1

cdr3_nt: TGTGCCAGCAGCAGGTACCCGGGAAATGAGCAGTTCTTC
cdr3_aa: CASSRYPGNEQFF
v_call: TRBV7-8
j_call: TRBJ2-1
clone_size: many
d_call: -

cdr3_nt: TGTGCCAGCAGTTTAGATGGTCAGGGAGTGGAAAAACTGTTTTTT
cdr3_aa: CASSLDGQGVEKLFF
v_call: TRBV12-3/TRBV12-4
j_call: TRBJ1-4
clone_size: few
d_call: -

cdr3_nt: TGTGCCTCCACTTTAGGGGTGGTTTCACCCCTCCACTTT
cdr3_aa: CASTLGVVSPLHF
v_call: TRBV12-3/TRBV12-4
j_call: TRBJ1-6
clone_size: -
d_call: -

cdr3_nt: TGTGCCAGCAGTCCCCTAGCGGGGGGGCCGGCAGATACGCAGTATTTT
cdr3_aa: CASSPLAGGPADTQYF
v_call: TRBV6-5
j_call: TRBJ2-3
clone_size: few
d_call: TRBD2

cdr3_nt: TGCGCCAGCAGCCCGGACGCGCCAACTGGGGGGGATACGCAGTATTTT
cdr3_aa: CASSPDAPTGGDTQYF
v_call: TRBV5-1
j_call: TRBJ2-3
clone_size: few
d_call: -

cdr3_nt: TGTGCCATCAGTGGGTCCGACAGGGTGGGCCTCTACAATGAGCAGTTCTTC
cdr3_aa: CAISGSDRVGLYNEQFF
v_call: TRBV10-3
j_call: TRBJ2-1
clone_size: many
d_call: TRBD1

cdr3_nt: TGTGCCAGCAGGGACCCCCGGTCCTACGAGCAGTACTTC
cdr3_aa: CASRDPRSYEQYF
v_call: TRBV6-1
j_call: TRBJ2-7
clone_size: few
d_call: -

cdr3_nt: TGCAGCGCGAGGCGGGGTTTCGCTGAAGCTTTCTTT
cdr3_aa: CSARRGFAEAFF
v_call: TRBV20-1
j_call: TRBJ1-1
clone_size: many
d_call: -

cdr3_nt: TGCAGCGTTGAGGAACAGGGAAAGACCTACGAGCAGTACTTC
cdr3_aa: CSVEEQGKTYEQYF
v_call: TRBV29-1
j_call: TRBJ2-7
clone_size: few
d_call: -

cdr3_nt: TGTGCCAGTCTGGAAAACGCGAACACCGGGGAGCTGTTTTTT
cdr3_aa: CASLENANTGELFF
v_call: TRBV6-1
j_call: TRBJ2-2
clone_size: few
d_call: -

cdr3_nt: TGCGCCAGCAGCCTAGGGAATGACGAGCAGTACTTC
cdr3_aa: CASSLGNDEQYF
v_call: TRBV5-1
j_call: TRBJ2-7
clone_size: -
d_call: -

cdr3_nt: TGCAGTGCTAGAGATGGGGGGCGGTACGAGCAGTACTTC
cdr3_aa: CSARDGGRYEQYF
v_call: TRBV20-1
j_call: TRBJ2-7
clone_size: few
d_call: -

cdr3_nt: TGTGCCAGCAGCGGACCACAGACAGGGCCCGGCGAGCAGTACTTC
cdr3_aa: CASSGPQTGPGEQYF
v_call: TRBV9
j_call: TRBJ2-7
clone_size: many
d_call: TRBD1

cdr3_nt: TGTGCCAGCAGCCAGGACAGATTTGAGCAGTACTTC
cdr3_aa: CASSQDRFEQYF
v_call: TRBV5-6
j_call: TRBJ2-7
clone_size: -
d_call: -

cdr3_nt: TGTGCCAGCAGCTCCGGTTCTCGGTTGAGCACTGAAGCTTTCTTT
cdr3_aa: CASSSGSRLSTEAFF
v_call: TRBV7-9
j_call: TRBJ1-1
clone_size: many
d_call: -

cdr3_nt: TGTGCCATCAGTGAGTCAGGAACGAACACCGGGGAGCTGTTTTTT
cdr3_aa: CAISESGTNTGELFF
v_call: TRBV10-3
j_call: TRBJ2-2
clone_size: many
d_call: -

cdr3_nt: TGCAGTGCTGTACAGGACACTGAAGCTTTCTTT
cdr3_aa: CSAVQDTEAFF
v_call: TRBV20-1
j_call: TRBJ1-1
clone_size: many
d_call: -

cdr3_nt: TGCGCCAGCAGCCCCGATGGAGGGACCGGAGGGAATGAGCAGTTCTTC
cdr3_aa: CASSPDGGTGGNEQFF
v_call: TRBV5-1
j_call: TRBJ2-1
clone_size: few
d_call: -

cdr3_nt: TGTGCCAGCAGTCTCCTCGGACCAGATACGCAGTATTTT
cdr3_aa: CASSLLGPDTQYF
v_call: TRBV12-3/TRBV12-4
j_call: TRBJ2-3
clone_size: many
d_call: -

cdr3_nt: TGTGCCAGCAGCCACTCCCAAGGCAGGGGGATCACCCCATTCCCGCTATACGAGCAGTACTTC
cdr3_aa: CASSHSQGRGITPFPLYEQYF
v_call: TRBV14
j_call: TRBJ2-7
clone_size: few
d_call: TRBD1

cdr3_nt: TGTGCCAGCAGCTCGCGTGGGCTGATTGATAATGAAAAACTGTTTTTT
cdr3_aa: CASSSRGLIDNEKLFF
v_call: TRBV5-6
j_call: TRBJ1-4
clone_size: few
d_call: -

cdr3_nt: TGTGCCAGCAGCTTAGGGGGACGCCGGAGCTCCTATAATTCACCCCTCCACTTT
cdr3_aa: CASSLGGRRSSYNSPLHF
v_call: TRBV11-1
j_call: TRBJ1-6
clone_size: few
d_call: -

cdr3_nt: TGTGCCAGCAGTCAAACAGGTTTCGCGAACACCGGGGAGCTGTTTTTT
cdr3_aa: CASSQTGFANTGELFF
v_call: TRBV7-9
j_call: TRBJ2-2
clone_size: -
d_call: -

cdr3_nt: TGTGCCAGCAGTGAAAGGTCTATGTTGTGGGGCTACACCTTC
cdr3_aa: CASSERSMLWGYTF
v_call: TRBV2
j_call: TRBJ1-2
clone_size: -
d_call: -